These T cell receptor beta chains were read from a single sample in a study of shared clonotypes between healthy human individuals. Profiling relied on immunoSEQ multiplex PCR, and the TCRdb table lists in-frame clones only, not all of them. Among 2,500,000 or so clones, over 85% were seen once, and the ten largest hold approximately 0.35%. Sequencing input: naive CD4+ T cells from PBMCs. These receptors were collected from a man aged 18 to 30 in good health. Some clones in this sample may be carry-over from other donors' samples. CDR3s leave out the opening cysteine and the closing phenylalanine or tryptophan.

>11|TRBV6-1|TRBJ2-2
ASREGYDGELF
>10|TRBV2|TRBJ2-7
ASRQTTYEQY
>10|TRBV2|TRBJ2-1
ASNGLYNEQF
>11|TRBV6-5|TRBJ1-5
ASSPRDNQPQH
>9|TRBV18|TRBJ2-3
ASSPSDTQY
>10|TRBV5-1|TRBJ2-5
ASSRDQETQY
>10|TRBV29-1|TRBJ2-1
TGLAPGNEQF
>16|TRBV10-3|TRBJ1-2
AISHPGGADPGASGYT
>10|TRBV28|TRBJ2-7
ASSLPVGEQY
>11|TRBV6-1|TRBJ1-1
ASSEGMNTEAF
>12|TRBV6-1|TRBJ2-7
ASSLRDSDYEQY
>15|TRBV7-9|TRBJ1-5
ASSWGAGRLTGQPQH
>13|TRBV5-1|TRBJ2-7
ASSQGTVYSYEQY
>11|TRBV5-5|TRBJ2-2
ASSQRGAGELF
>11|TRBV5-1|TRBJ2-5
ASSLGTEETQY
>13|TRBV4-2|TRBJ2-2
ASSQGVGNTGELF
>13|TRBV28|TRBJ1-1
ASSLVSLGAPEAF
>13|TRBV7-2|TRBJ2-7
ASSLGGGTPYEQY
>13|TRBV6-1|TRBJ1-2
ASRDSYISNYGYT
>9|TRBV2|TRBJ2-3
ASTTGDTQY
>16|TRBV15|TRBJ2-3
ATSRGGGTQPPTDTQY
>11|TRBV2|TRBJ1-4
ATSGGANEKLF
>10|TRBV6-5|TRBJ1-2
ASTKGGPPPA
>14|TRBV4-2|TRBJ1-2
ASSQNPLAGRYGYT
>12|TRBV5-1|TRBJ1-2
ASSLGDSNYGYT
>11|TRBV28|TRBJ1-6
ASSTDSYSPLH
>16|TRBV5-1|TRBJ2-3
ASSLESSGGGWTDTQY
>14|TRBV6-5|TRBJ2-2
ASSYGFQGNTGELF
>12|TRBV28|TRBJ2-7
ASSFGQPFYEQY
>12|TRBV28|TRBJ1-3
ASSHTSTGNTIY
>14|TRBV5-1|TRBJ2-7
ASSPGTGGPSYEQY
>14|TRBV18|TRBJ2-3
ASSPLSGSRTDTQY
>13|TRBV18|TRBJ1-3
ASSPPGLNGNTIY
>13|TRBV5-1|TRBJ2-7
ASSLGHGGSYEQY
>13|TRBV5-6|TRBJ1-3
ASSADRGSGNTIY
>11|TRBV7-3|TRBJ2-5
ASAPRGQETQY
>14|TRBV19|TRBJ1-4
ASSMGLGATNEKLF
>14|TRBV4-2|TRBJ1-5
ASSQGAQASNQPQH
>12|TRBV11-2|TRBJ2-2
ASSLYSVSGELF
>14|TRBV2|TRBJ2-7
ASRGAAGGPHYEQY
>12|TRBV30|TRBJ2-3
AWSLSQGANTQY
>15|TRBV27|TRBJ1-4
ASSYLSPQGGNEKLF